Many counts were recorded for the clone carrying this T cell receptor (beta chain). This sample was included in a study of regulatory T cells in long-lasting Graves disease. Overall study: Persistent Graves' disease meant over 5 years of antithyroid drugs with positive TSH receptor antibodies.

The CDR3 totals 14 residues. Trimming took 6 bases from V and 2 from J, leaving 14 bases between them. In germline, CDR1 is SGHRS, CDR2 YFSETQ. Construction of the TCR beta libraries employed iRepertoire HTBI primers in conjunction with Arm-PCR of CDR3 regions. TCRdb re-called the multiplex PCR reads with MiXCR, one entry per CDR3 protein. The sample records about 460,000 distinct CDR3 sequences, 20% to 25% being singletons. Time point described: persistent/refractory GD, antithyroid drugs over 5 years with positive TRAb. The TCR library was made from RNA that had been extracted from PBMCs in TRIzol. Graves' disease diagnosis was established per American Thyroid Association guidelines.

The rearrangement uses TRBV5-1 and TRBJ2-5, with D possibly being TRBD1 or TRBD2 (5 bases each). The receptor comes from a female donor with Graves disease. Sequencing was performed on peripheral blood mononuclear cells (PBMCs), taken when the disease was refractory, from a patient treated with antithyroid drugs. CDR3: CASTALRGQETQYF. Written as DNA, the CDR3 is TGCGCCAGCACCGCGCTGAGGGGACAAGAGACCCAGTACTTC.